This T cell receptor beta chain was retrieved from a study of blood T cell repertoires in COVID-19. Study at large: Material from acute and convalescent COVID-19 was sourced from the United States, Italy and Spain.

In the original workflow: Researchers report that nucleated cell counts were estimated from reference gene primer amplification. Data came from immunoSEQ multiplex PCR; TCRdb stores just in-frame clones and leaves some out. V and J calls and clone size follow that table, whereas D and trimming were derived from the DNA. The sample shows over 45,000 clones, about four fifths of them seen only once. With 9 bases clipped from V and 1 base from J, the junction kept 8 bases outside the gene matches. CDR1 is MGHDK and CDR2 is SYGVNS in the germline V gene. The CDR3 covers 16 residues. The sample was peripheral blood. This clonotype was obtained from a human donor in a cohort sampled during active COVID-19. This rearrangement joins TRBV25-1 to TRBJ1-6; the match to TRBD1 covers 8 bases. CDR3 in amino acids: CARGGQGASYNSPLHF. The CDR3 bases are TGTGCCAGGGGAGGGCAGGGGGCTTCCTATAATTCACCCCTCCACTTT.